These 2 T cell receptor beta chains originate from one sample sequenced in a study of blood T cell repertoires in COVID-19. The data were produced by immunoSEQ multiplex PCR, yet TCRdb's version contains in-frame clones alone and is incomplete. The data contain roughly 380,000 clones, 80% to 90% of them seen just once; the ten biggest clones take up 1.3%. The sample comprised PBMCs or T cells enriched from blood (not recorded which). The receptor source for this set is a man between 25 and 39 years old who had recovered from COVID-19.

The chain combines TRBV7-9 with TRBJ1-4, with TRBD1 as a possible D gene (5 bases). V lost 5 bases, J lost 0 bases, and 10 bases lay in between. The CDR3 is 15 amino acids. The germline gives CDR1 SEHNR, CDR2 FQNEAQ (reference sequence). The CDR3 coding sequence is TGTGCCAGCAGCGGCCCGGGGGCAACTAATGAAAAACTGTTTTTT. Translating it yields CASSGPGATNEKLFF.

This clone was seen a handful of times. The chain uses TRBV27 and TRBJ2-4; 9 nucleotides align to TRBD2. The V segment lost 5 bases and the J segment 8 bases; nucleotides outside the gene matches: 13. The CDR3 has 16 residues. Germline loops: CDR1 MNHEY, CDR2 SMNVEV (reference sequence). The chain's CDR3 is CASSLSFERGEHIQYF. The DNA for the CDR3 is TGTGCCAGCAGTCTCTCCTTCGAGCGGGGGGAGCACATTCAGTACTTC.